The 16 T cell receptor beta chains given below trace back to one sample, sequenced in a study of blood T cell repertoires in COVID-19. Clones were sequenced by immunoSEQ multiplex PCR, and TCRdb holds only the in-frame ones, with some missing. The table shows approximately 140,000 clones, with 65% to 85% occurring only once. Material for sequencing was peripheral blood. These receptors all stem from a man aged 25 to 45 with COVID-19, enrolled during active disease.

V is TRBV19 and J is TRBJ2-7; 8 bases agree with TRBD1. Germline V lookup: CDR1 LNHDA, CDR2 SQIVND (reference sequence). Losses at the gene ends were 10 bases for V and 5 bases for J; bases not matched to a gene: 10. The CDR3 has 13 amino acids. For the CDR3, the DNA is TGTGCCAATCTCGGACAGGGAATCAACGAGCAGTACTTC. This encodes CANLGQGINEQYF.

The CDR3 protein is CASSSTGSGTDTQYF. CDR3 sequence (DNA): TGTGCCAGTAGCTCGACAGGGTCGGGCACAGATACGCAGTATTTT. The V gene is TRBV19, the J gene TRBJ2-3, with 7 bases identical to TRBD1. CDR3 size: 15 residues. Trimming removed 6 bases from V and 1 base from J; junction bases left unmatched: 7. Germline lookup yields CDR1 LNHDA and CDR2 SQIVND (reference sequence).

The chain joins TRBV4-1 to TRBJ1-2; possibly TRBD1 for D (5 bases). The ends were cut back, 4 bases at V and 6 bases at J, with 12 bases in the middle. This CDR3 has 13 amino acids. The germline V gene has CDR1 MGHRA and CDR2 YSYEKL. In nucleotides, the CDR3 is TGCGCCAGCAGCCGACAGCTCCAAGATGGCTACACCTTC. Amino acids: CASSRQLQDGYTF.

The chain is built from TRBV3-1 (or the pseudogene TRBV3-2) and TRBJ1-1, with a possible D match to TRBD1 (6 bases). V was pared by 1 base and J by 3 bases, with 9 bases between. The V gene's germline CDR1 is LGHDT and CDR2 YNNKEL (reference sequence). The CDR3 spans 14 residues. Here the CDR3 DNA reads TGTGCCAGCAGCCAAGCAGGGGCCGACACTGAAGCTTTCTTT. Translating gives CASSQAGADTEAFF.

This chain uses TRBV10-3 with TRBJ1-2; 7 nucleotides line up with TRBD1. The germline gives CDR1 ENHRY, CDR2 SYGVKD. This CDR3 contains 12 residues. The junction had 4 bases not matched to a gene; V was cut back by 6 bases and J by 6 bases. This chain's CDR3 is CAISGTGDGYTF. CDR3 nucleotides: TGTGCCATCAGCGGTACAGGGGATGGCTACACCTTC.

The chain is built from TRBV7-2 and TRBJ1-3; D remains ambiguous. V was clipped by 0 bases and J by 4 bases, with 7 bases between them. The CDR3 covers 14 residues. Per germline, CDR1 SGHTA and CDR2 FQGNSA. DNA for the CDR3: TGTGCCAGCAGCTTAGCTAGCATCGGAAACACCATATATTTT. This encodes CASSLASIGNTIYF. Together with reference TRBV7-2 and TRBJ1-3, the CDR3 gives the full variable domain: GAGVSQSPSNKVTEKGKDVELRCDPISGHTALYWYRQSLGQGLEFLIYFQGNSAPDKSGLPSDRFSAERTGGSVSTLTIQRTQQEDSAVYLCASSLASIGNTIYFGEGSWLTVV.

This chain connects TRBV28 to TRBJ2-3, with unresolved D. Per germline, CDR1 MDHEN and CDR2 SYDVKM. V was cut by 5 bases and J by 7 bases, with 7 bases left in between. The CDR3 extends over 11 amino acids. CDR3 sequence reads: CASSHSYTQYF. DNA of the CDR3: TGTGCCAGCAGTCACAGCTATACGCAGTATTTT.

This clone was observed a handful of times. The chain couples TRBV5-1 to TRBJ2-3, with TRBD2 matching over 7 bases. Germline CDR1 SGHRS, CDR2 YFSETQ. CDR3 length equals 17 residues. Trimming removed 3 bases from V and 2 bases from J; junction bases left unmatched: 12. The CDR3 DNA reads TGCGCCAGCAGCTCCCTTCGGGGCGGGAGTGACACAGATACGCAGTATTTT. Amino acid sequence: CASSSLRGGSDTDTQYF.

The chain links TRBV18 to TRBJ1-1, with a possible D match to TRBD1 (5 bases). CDR1 is KGHSH, CDR2 LQKENI, per germline. Trimming shortened V by 3 bases and J by 9 bases, and 17 bases separated the two germline ends. The CDR3 is made up of 14 amino acids. The CDR3 loop is CASSPPGGAGKAFF. The CDR3 nucleotides are TGTGCCAGCTCACCCCCGGGAGGGGCGGGGAAAGCTTTCTTT.

This clone has ten or more counts. V is TRBV5-6 and J is TRBJ1-1, with 7 bases aligning to TRBD1. Germline values: CDR1 SGHDT, CDR2 YYEEEE. V was clipped by 5 bases and J by 2 bases; unmatched bases: 6. The CDR3 is made up of 14 amino acids. DNA of the CDR3: TGTGCCAGCAGACGGACAGGCCGCAACACTGAAGCTTTCTTT. It specifies CASRRTGRNTEAFF.

The chain has TRBV19 and TRBJ2-5, with TRBD1 matching 8 bases. Per the germline V gene, CDR1 is LNHDA and CDR2 is SQIVND (reference sequence). The CDR3 is 13 amino acids. The trim removed 9 bases at V and 4 bases at J, leaving 7 bases unmatched. The CDR3 reads CASGQGSGETQYF. For the CDR3, the DNA is TGTGCCAGCGGACAGGGATCGGGAGAGACCCAGTACTTC. Full variable domain (outside the CDR3, taken from reference TRBV19 and TRBJ2-5): DGGITQSPKYLFRKEGQNVTLSCEQNLNHDAMYWYRQDPGQGLRLIYYSQIVNDFQKGDIAEGYSVSREKKESFPLTVTSAQKNPTAFYLCASGQGSGETQYFGPGTRLLVL.

The DNA of the CDR3 is TGTGCCAGCAGTTACTCACTAGCGAGAGTATACGAGCAGTACTTC. Translating gives CASSYSLARVYEQYF. This sequence joins TRBV6-5 and TRBJ2-7; 7 bases match TRBD2. Germline V lookup: CDR1 MNHEY, CDR2 SVGAGI. The CDR3 is 15 residues long. J was trimmed by 4 bases and V by 0 bases; bases with no gene match: 6.

This chain connects TRBV19 to TRBJ1-1; D possibly corresponds to TRBD1 (6 bases). Germline loops: CDR1 LNHDA, CDR2 SQIVND (reference sequence). The CDR3 covers 14 residues. The V and J ends lost 7 bases and 6 bases respectively, with 18 bases between them. The CDR3 sequence is CASIPEQGWSEAFF. In DNA form, the CDR3 reads TGTGCCAGTATACCTGAGCAGGGGTGGTCTGAAGCTTTCTTT.

The rearrangement joins TRBV9 to TRBJ2-7, with D maybe TRBD2 (5 bases). CDR1 is SGDLS and CDR2 is YYNGEE in the germline V gene. This CDR3 comprises 14 residues. V lost 4 bases, J lost 0 bases, and 11 bases lay in between. In nucleotides, the CDR3 is TGTGCCAGCAGCCCCGAGCGGACCTCCTACGAGCAGTACTTC. Translation gives CASSPERTSYEQYF.

J is TRBJ2-7 and V is TRBV19, with 9 bases lining up with TRBD2. The length of the CDR3 is 16 residues. Germline loops: CDR1 LNHDA, CDR2 SQIVND (reference sequence). The trim removed 10 bases at V and 4 bases at J, leaving 17 bases unmatched. For the CDR3, the DNA is TGTGCCACCCTACCCAGCGGCGGGAGGGCCCTTTACGAGCAGTACTTC. Encoded protein: CATLPSGGRALYEQYF.

This clone was seen a single time. In DNA, the CDR3 is TGTGCCAGCAGGGCTACTAGCGGGGCTCTGTACGAGCAGTACTTC. Translation gives CASRATSGALYEQYF. V gene TRBV2 combines with J gene TRBJ2-7; 10 nucleotides align to TRBD2. Germline trimming cut 6 bases from V and 4 bases from J; bases unmatched to any gene: 9. CDR1 and CDR2 from the germline V gene are SNHLY and FYNNEI. CDR3 length: 15 residues.